Listed here is a single T cell receptor beta chain. Its target is unknown. Using RNA transcripts as the source, TCR beta CDR3 regions were amplified. The HTBI set primed first-round TCR CDR3 RT-PCR. TCRdb called the multiplex PCR reads again in MiXCR, with one record for every CDR3 protein. Of 300,000 to 350,000 distinct CDR3 sequences detected, 18% appear once; the ten largest clones hold around 50%. Diagnoses were made from clinical symptoms, serum measures (thyroxine and TRAb), thyroid ultrasound and orbital computed tomography. PBMCs came from over 8.5 ml fresh peripheral blood. This entry belongs to a study of T cells in Graves' hyperthyroidism and ophthalmopathy. Broader study findings: Ophthalmopathy was identified by the model a median about 6.4 months ahead of onset. Most thyroid clonotypes expanded above 0.001 appeared in blood too.

Germline CDR1 reads SGHNT; CDR2 reads YYREEE (reference sequence). The germline V and J ends were trimmed by 0 bases and 3 bases, with 9 bases remaining between them. CDR3 size: 14 residues. V gene TRBV5-4 combines with J gene TRBJ2-5, with D maybe TRBD1 (6 bases). Sequencing input: blood. The receptor was isolated from a woman aged 45-59 years with Graves' hyperthyroidism. This CDR3 is CASSLESGEETQYF. DNA for the CDR3: TGTGCCAGCAGCTTGGAGTCAGGGGAAGAGACCCAGTACTTC.